One sample yielded the 2 T cell receptor beta chains listed below, sequenced in a study of human T cells and chemical hapten exposure. TCRdb called the RACE reads again in MiXCR, with one record for every CDR3 protein. Among under 85,000 distinct CDR3 sequences listed, 10% were seen once. Time point given: patch test 2, 6 weeks after DPC sensitization. This sample's treatment: therapeutic diphenylcyclopropenone sensitization with weekly scalp DPC. The sample was whole blood, taken in connection with sensitization to the hapten diphenylcyclopropenone (DPC). Source of these receptors: a woman in her forties or fifties with alopecia areata. Some clones in this sample may be carry-over from other donors' samples.

On this clonotype: A clone one base away is much larger, so this may be a read error. V and J are TRBV25-1 and TRBJ2-1; D is possibly TRBD2 (5 bases). The CDR3 is 13 amino acids. CDR1 is MGHDK and CDR2 is SYGVNS in the germline V gene. The CDR3 loop reads CAGSELGDNEQFF. The CDR3 nucleotides read TGTGCCGGCAGTGAATTGGGAGACAATGAGCAGTTCTTC.

This clonotype was observed at least ten times. The V call is TRBV27, the J call TRBJ2-5; D remains ambiguous. The length of the CDR3 is 12 residues. Germline assignment: CDR1 MNHEY and CDR2 SMNVEV (reference sequence). V lost 5 bases, J lost 5 bases, and 9 bases lay in between. In nucleotides, the CDR3 is TGTGCCAGCAGTGCCACCCGTGAGACCCAGTACTTC. Its translation: CASSATRETQYF.